The clone carrying this TCR beta chain was seen at least ten times. Its target is not known. The study enrolled patients aged 18 to 65 with newly diagnosed hyperthyroidism of under 2 months' duration. Exclusion followed for patients with uncontrolled infection, other autoimmune disease, pregnancy or lactation. V dropped 0 bases and J dropped 3 bases, with 19 bases sitting between them. The germline CDR1 and CDR2 sequences are DFQATT and SNEGSKA (reference sequence). CDR3 length: 17 amino acids. This record comes from a study of T cells in Graves' hyperthyroidism and ophthalmopathy. Authors of the study amplified TCR beta CDR3 regions from RNA transcripts. The TCR CDR3 was amplified in a first-round RT-PCR using the HTBI primer set. TCRdb re-derived calls from the multiplex PCR reads in MiXCR, one entry per CDR3 protein. The sample carries under 800,000 distinct CDR3 sequences, roughly 15% recorded once.

Study-wide points: Peripheral blood also featured most of the thyroid clonotypes expanded above 0.001. Ophthalmopathy was separated from stable hyperthyroidism by a 13 V-J model.

The sequenced material came from blood. The V gene is TRBV20-1, the J gene TRBJ2-3; weak D call: TRBD2 (6 bases). The receptor's source is a woman aged 18-35 years with Graves' hyperthyroidism. The DNA of the CDR3 is TGCAGTGCTAGAGATACTCGTGGAACTAGCTGGACAGATACGCAGTATTTT. This gives the protein CSARDTRGTSWTDTQYF.